The 17 T cell receptor beta chains given below trace back to one sample, sequenced in a study of blood T cell repertoires in COVID-19. Some clones are missing from TCRdb's copy, which holds only in-frame ones; the method was immunoSEQ multiplex PCR. The data contain 390,000 or so clones, about 87% of them singletons. Material: PBMCs or T cells enriched from blood (not recorded which). Receptors originate from a woman between 50 and 59 years old who had recovered from COVID-19.

This chain links TRBV30 with TRBJ1-1; D is perhaps TRBD1 (5 bases). CDR3 length: 13 residues. Trimming cost V 5 bases and J 8 bases, with 18 bases left between them. CDR1 GTSNPN and CDR2 SVGIG come from the germline V gene (reference sequence). CDR3 region: CAWGGSYRIEAFF. CDR3 DNA sequence: TGTGCCTGGGGGGGATCTTACAGGATAGAAGCTTTCTTT.

J is TRBJ1-4 and V is TRBV7-2; possibly TRBD1 for D (5 bases). Germline loops: CDR1 SGHTA, CDR2 FQGNSA. V dropped 5 bases and J dropped 7 bases, with 14 bases sitting between them. This CDR3 is built from 14 residues. This CDR3 is CASSPDGRGEKLFF. The CDR3 coding sequence is TGTGCCAGCAGCCCCGACGGGAGGGGTGAAAAACTGTTTTTT. Variable domain in full (rest from reference TRBV7-2 and TRBJ1-4): GAGVSQSPSNKVTEKGKDVELRCDPISGHTALYWYRQSLGQGLEFLIYFQGNSAPDKSGLPSDRFSAERTGGSVSTLTIQRTQQEDSAVYLCASSPDGRGEKLFFGSGTQLSVL.

The V gene is TRBV27, the J gene TRBJ2-7; possible D gene TRBD1, 5 bases. Germline CDR1 and CDR2: MNHEY and SMNVEV (reference sequence). CDR3 length: 13 amino acids. Trimming removed 2 bases at V and 2 bases at J, with 7 bases between. The CDR3 reads CASSLGRAYEQYF. CDR3 sequence (DNA): TGTGCCAGCAGTTTAGGCAGGGCCTACGAGCAGTACTTC.

The chain links TRBV10-3 to TRBJ1-1, with D hard to call. Germline CDR1 and CDR2: ENHRY and SYGVKD. CDR3 length: 15 amino acids. V was trimmed by 7 bases and J by 4 bases, leaving 19 bases between them. The CDR3 loop is CAITETRDPSTEAFF. As DNA, the CDR3 is TGTGCCATCACCGAAACTCGGGATCCGAGCACTGAAGCTTTCTTT.

The CDR3 DNA follows: TGTGCCAGCAGCTTACTGGGCTTCTTCTCTGGAAACACCATATATTTT. Translation gives CASSLLGFFSGNTIYF. The J gene is TRBJ1-3, the V gene TRBV7-6; D is unresolved. Per the germline V gene, CDR1 is SGHVS and CDR2 is FNYEAQ. V was cut by 2 bases and J by 0 bases, with 11 bases left in between. The CDR3 has 16 residues.

J is TRBJ1-3 and V is TRBV19, with D tentatively TRBD1 (6 bases). The CDR3 loop spans 16 amino acids. Germline V gene lookup returns CDR1 LNHDA and CDR2 SQIVND (reference sequence). Trimming took 5 bases from V and 0 from J, leaving 14 bases between them. As DNA, the CDR3 is TGTGCCAGTAGTGTGACAGGAGCCAGCTCTGGAAACACCATATATTTT. Translating gives CASSVTGASSGNTIYF.

In the case of this clone: Other DNA sequences in this sample translate to the same CDR3. V gene TRBV19 combines with J gene TRBJ1-5; tentatively, D is TRBD1 (6 bases). The CDR3 covers 13 residues. Germline V gene data show CDR1 as LNHDA and CDR2 as SQIVND (reference sequence). V was shortened by 7 bases and J by 4 bases, with 11 bases between the two germline ends. CDR3 sequence: CASKGQGNQPQHF. DNA for the CDR3: TGTGCCAGTAAGGGCCAGGGGAATCAGCCCCAGCATTTT.

V and J are TRBV19 and TRBJ2-7, with D hard to call. The V and J ends lost 1 base and 4 bases respectively, with 8 bases between them. The germline V gene encodes CDR1 LNHDA and CDR2 SQIVND (reference sequence). The CDR3 spans 13 residues. The CDR3 DNA reads as TGTGCCAGTAGTATAGGATCGGGTTACGAGCAGTACTTC. This sequence encodes CASSIGSGYEQYF.

The rearrangement uses TRBV15 and TRBJ2-1; possibly TRBD2 for D (6 bases). The CDR3 contains 16 residues. The germline V and J ends were trimmed by 1 base and 5 bases, with 15 bases remaining between them. CDR1 and CDR2 from the germline V gene are LNHNV and YYDKDF (reference sequence). The CDR3 bases are TGTGCCACCAGCAGAGTCGACACTAGCAGAAACAATGAGCAGTTCTTC. Its protein is CATSRVDTSRNNEQFF.

The V call is TRBV7-9, the J call TRBJ1-3; a possible D gene is TRBD1 (6 bases). V gave up 5 bases and J gave up 4 bases, with 15 bases separating them. The germline V gene encodes CDR1 SEHNR and CDR2 FQNEAQ (reference sequence). This CDR3 has 15 amino acids. DNA of the CDR3: TGTGCCAGCAGCCCGGACCCAGGGGCAGGAAACACCATATATTTT. It codes for CASSPDPGAGNTIYF. Based on the CDR3 plus reference TRBV7-9 and TRBJ1-3, the full variable domain is DTGVSQNPRHKITKRGQNVTFRCDPISEHNRLYWYRQTLGQGPEFLTYFQNEAQLEKSRLLSDRFSAERPKGSFSTLEIQRTEQGDSAMYLCASSPDPGAGNTIYFGEGSWLTVV.

The rearrangement links TRBV29-1 to TRBJ1-2; D is uncertain. Germline CDR1 and CDR2: SQVTM and ANQGSEA. V shed 4 bases and J shed 2 bases, with 8 bases lying between them. The CDR3 extends over 12 amino acids. The CDR3 region is CSVGSLNYGYTF. As DNA, the CDR3 is TGCAGCGTTGGTAGCCTCAACTATGGCTACACCTTC. Combining the CDR3 with reference TRBV29-1 and TRBJ1-2 gives the whole variable domain SAVISQKPSRDICQRGTSLTIQCQVDSQVTMMFWYRQQPGQSLTLIATANQGSEATYESGFVIDKFPISRPNLTFSTLTVSNMSPEDSSIYLCSVGSLNYGYTFGSGTRLTVV.

J is TRBJ1-1 and V is TRBV5-1, with a possible D match to TRBD1 (5 bases). Germline V CDR1 and CDR2: SGHRS, YFSETQ. The CDR3 is 15 residues long. V shed 4 bases and J shed 6 bases, with 19 bases lying between them. The CDR3 loop reads CASSLPTDTNSEAFF. The CDR3 nucleotides are TGCGCCAGCAGCCTACCGACAGATACAAATTCTGAAGCTTTCTTT.

This sequence joins TRBV5-1 and TRBJ2-7; D perhaps matches TRBD1 (5 bases). CDR1 and CDR2 (germline): SGHRS, YFSETQ. V was trimmed by 0 bases and J by 5 bases, leaving 12 bases between them. The CDR3 covers 14 residues. The CDR3 DNA reads as TGCGCCAGCAGCTTGGCCGGTCAGGGCCACGAGCAGTACTTC. Its protein is CASSLAGQGHEQYF.

The gene calls are TRBV4-1 and TRBJ2-1; 9 nucleotides align to TRBD1. Germline values: CDR1 MGHRA, CDR2 YSYEKL. This CDR3 region has 12 residues. After removal of 8 bases from V and 7 bases from J, the junction contained 3 bases not matched to a gene. CDR3 sequence reads: CASGTGLNEQFF. CDR3 DNA: TGCGCCAGCGGGACAGGGTTGAATGAGCAGTTCTTC.

The CDR3 DNA is TGTGCTAGTGGTTTGGACGGGAACTATGGCTACACCTTC. The encoded protein is CASGLDGNYGYTF. The V gene is TRBV12-5, the J gene TRBJ1-2; D uncertain. There are 13 residues in the CDR3. The V gene's germline CDR1 is LGHNT and CDR2 FRNRAP. Between the trimmed V and J ends, which lost 1 base and 2 bases, there was a span of 5 bases.

This clone was picked up one time. The V gene is TRBV5-1, the J gene TRBJ2-7; D gene unclear. Trimming shortened V by 3 bases and J by 3 bases, and 13 bases separated the two germline ends. CDR1 SGHRS and CDR2 YFSETQ come from the germline V gene. The CDR3 spans 14 residues. CDR3 DNA: TGCGCCAGCAGCTCCCAATACGGGTACTACGAGCAGTACTTC. This gives the protein CASSSQYGYYEQYF.

The table lists this clone with a few counts. V usage is TRBV5-1 and J usage is TRBJ1-4; D may be TRBD1 (6 bases). There are 15 residues in the CDR3. V lost 4 bases, J lost 6 bases, and 16 bases lay in between. Germline V lookup: CDR1 SGHRS, CDR2 YFSETQ. The CDR3 spells CASSETGQSHEKLFF. DNA of the CDR3: TGCGCCAGCAGCGAAACAGGACAGAGTCATGAAAAACTGTTTTTT.